Presented here are 18 T cell receptor beta chains from one specimen sequenced in a study of blood T cells in healthy people across ages. Sample-barcoded 5' priming and a J-beta primer mix drove a second PCR of roughly 7 to 11 cycles. TCRdb processed the 5' RACE reads anew with MiXCR; each CDR3 protein has one entry. The data contain roughly 1,300,000 distinct CDR3 sequences, 59% of them singletons. Sequencing used blood. These receptors originate from a man aged 18-30 years in good health.

This clonotype was observed a handful of times. This chain joins TRBV29-1 and TRBJ2-3; possibly TRBD1 for D (6 bases). Per the germline V gene, CDR1 is SQVTM and CDR2 is ANQGSEA. Trimming took off 4 bases at V and 7 bases at J, with 15 bases between the two ends. The CDR3 runs 13 residues. The CDR3, as DNA: TGCAGCGTTGTGAAAGGGGGTGAGAATACGCAGTATTTT. Translation: CSVVKGGENTQYF.

This clonotype was detected ten times or more. The V call is TRBV24-1, the J call TRBJ2-5; D assignment may be TRBD1 or TRBD2 (5 bases each). Trimming cost V 4 bases and J 5 bases, with 7 bases left between them. This CDR3 region has 12 residues. The V gene's germline CDR1 is KGHDR and CDR2 SFDVKD. CDR3 residues: CATSEWGETQYF. The CDR3, as DNA: TGTGCCACCAGTGAATGGGGGGAGACCCAGTACTTC.

This clonotype was observed a handful of times. The chain links TRBV12-3 or TRBV12-4 to TRBJ2-4; 9 nucleotides agree with TRBD1. The J call is in doubt because the DNA end fits TRBJ2-5 better. CDR3 length: 15 amino acids. DNA for the CDR3: TGTGCCAGCAGTGGACGATGGGACAGGGAGGAGACCCAGTACTTC. Translating it yields CASSGRWDREETQYF.

V and J are TRBV29-1 and TRBJ2-2; a possible D gene is TRBD1 (6 bases). The V gene lost 7 bases and the J gene lost 3 bases, with 9 bases spanning the gap. The germline V gene has CDR1 SQVTM and CDR2 ANQGSEA. This CDR3 is 12 amino acids long. The CDR3 DNA follows: TGCAGCGGGACAGACCACACCGGGGAGCTGTTTTTT. Its protein is CSGTDHTGELFF.

The V gene is TRBV4-2, the J gene TRBJ2-1, with 7 bases matching TRBD2. The CDR3 extends over 15 amino acids. The germline CDR1 and CDR2 sequences are LGHNA and YNFKEQ. The J segment lost 1 base and the V segment lost 5 bases, leaving 5 bases of the junction unmatched. The CDR3 is CASSGREFSYNEQFF. The CDR3 DNA reads as TGTGCCAGCAGCGGGAGGGAGTTTTCCTACAATGAGCAGTTCTTC.

The rearrangement joins TRBV5-1 to TRBJ2-5; TRBD1 matches 9 bases. This CDR3 region has 16 residues. Germline V gene data show CDR1 as SGHRS and CDR2 as YFSETQ. The V gene end was trimmed by 2 bases and the J gene end by 2 bases; junction bases not matched to a gene: 7. CDR3 DNA sequence: TGCGCCAGCAGCTTCGGGACAGGGCTTGGGCAAGAGACCCAGTACTTC. Its translation is CASSFGTGLGQETQYF.

The chain has TRBV7-2 and TRBJ2-4, with D tentatively TRBD2 (5 bases). Germline V lookup: CDR1 SGHTA, CDR2 FQGNSA. The CDR3 has 12 amino acids. The V and J ends lost 2 bases and 8 bases respectively, with 7 bases between them. The CDR3 DNA sequence: TGTGCCAGCAGCTTATTCGGGGACATTCAGTACTTC. As protein: CASSLFGDIQYF.

The chain is built from TRBV29-1 and TRBJ2-5; 14 nucleotides line up with TRBD2. J was trimmed by 0 bases and V by 7 bases; bases with no gene match: 4. This CDR3 spans 15 amino acids. Germline values: CDR1 SQVTM, CDR2 ANQGSEA. CDR3 residues: CSGGTSGSYQETQYF. In nucleotides, the CDR3 is TGCAGCGGTGGGACTAGCGGGAGTTACCAAGAGACCCAGTACTTC.

The chain uses TRBV20-1 and TRBJ2-7; D is uncertain. V was cut by 3 bases and J by 12 bases, with 15 bases left in between. The CDR3 has 11 amino acids. Germline CDR1 reads DFQATT; CDR2 reads SNEGSKA (reference sequence). CDR3 sequence: CSASNEPEVYF. The CDR3 DNA follows: TGCAGTGCTAGTAACGAACCCGAGGTGTACTTC.

The chain carries TRBV4-1 and TRBJ2-1; 9 positions agree with TRBD2. The V gene end was trimmed by 1 base and the J gene end by 4 bases; junction bases not matched to a gene: 8. The V gene's germline CDR1 is MGHRA and CDR2 YSYEKL. This CDR3 region has 17 residues. CDR3 sequence reads: CASSQGRRTSGYNEQFF. The DNA of the CDR3 is TGCGCCAGCAGCCAAGGACGGAGAACTAGCGGGTACAATGAGCAGTTCTTC.

This clonotype was seen more than once but under ten times. The chain uses TRBV7-2 and TRBJ2-1; 11 bases are a match to TRBD2. Per germline, CDR1 SGHTA and CDR2 FQGNSA. V trimming: 1 base; J trimming: 8 bases; junction bases outside the gene matches: 13. The CDR3 runs 18 residues. The CDR3 region is CASSLGRHSGRASDEQFF. The CDR3 coding sequence is TGTGCCAGCAGCTTAGGCCGGCATAGCGGGAGGGCCTCCGATGAGCAGTTCTTC.

This clonotype was recorded a few times. V usage is TRBV6-5 and J usage is TRBJ2-3; D not resolved. There are 15 residues in the CDR3. V lost 3 bases, J lost 0 bases, and 10 bases lay in between. The germline V gene encodes CDR1 MNHEY and CDR2 SVGAGI. CDR3 region: CASSYGAESTDTQYF. DNA for the CDR3: TGTGCCAGCAGTTATGGCGCAGAGAGCACAGATACGCAGTATTTT.

For this clonotype: At one end, the junction sequence differs from germline, possibly due to a read error. The chain uses TRBV7-2 and TRBJ2-3, with 8 bases matching TRBD1. The germline gives CDR1 SGHTA, CDR2 FQGNSA. The CDR3 totals 18 residues. CDR3 region: CASSLAIQAGGKTDMQYF. The CDR3 DNA sequence: TGTGCCAGCAGCTTAGCAATCCAGGCAGGGGGCAAGACAGATATGCAGTATTTT. Full variable domain (missing parts from reference TRBV7-2 and TRBJ2-3): GAGVSQSPSNKVTEKGKDVELRCDPISGHTALYWYRQSLGQGLEFLIYFQGNSAPDKSGLPSDRFSAERTGGSVSTLTIQRTQQEDSAVYLCASSLAIQAGGKTDMQYFGPGTRLTVL.

V and J are TRBV20-1 and TRBJ1-5, with D unresolved. Trimming stripped 6 bases from V and 7 bases from J, with 22 bases between. This CDR3 is built from 15 residues. Looked up from germline, CDR1 is DFQATT and CDR2 is SNEGSKA (reference sequence). CDR3 coding DNA: TGCAGTGCCAGAAGGCCATCGGAACCTAACCAGCCCCAGCATTTT. Protein sequence: CSARRPSEPNQPQHF.

The chain carries TRBV27 and TRBJ2-7, with 11 nucleotides matching TRBD2. Germline CDR1 MNHEY, CDR2 SMNVEV (reference sequence). The CDR3 runs to 15 residues. The V gene end was trimmed by 4 bases and the J gene end by 2 bases; junction bases not matched to a gene: 4. The CDR3 sequence is CASSSLAGVPYEQYF. DNA for the CDR3: TGTGCCAGCAGTTCACTAGCGGGGGTACCCTACGAGCAGTACTTC.

This clonotype came up once. The genes are TRBV27 and TRBJ2-7; either TRBD1 or TRBD2 may supply D (5 bases each). This CDR3 region has 15 residues. CDR1 and CDR2 (germline): MNHEY, SMNVEV (reference sequence). V lost 7 bases and J lost 3, with 19 bases in between. CDR3 nucleotides: TGTGCCAGCACCACTCTGGGACGGAAATACTACGAGCAGTACTTC. The encoded protein is CASTTLGRKYYEQYF.

The rearrangement uses TRBV10-3 and TRBJ2-1, with 13 bases aligning to TRBD2. Per germline, CDR1 ENHRY and CDR2 SYGVKD. The CDR3 is 20 amino acids. V was pared by 0 bases and J by 8 bases, with 16 bases of the junction left unmatched. DNA for the CDR3: TGTGCCATCAGTGAGTCGAAGGGAGCATGGACTAGCGGGAGAAGAGATGAGCAGTTCTTC. This sequence encodes CAISESKGAWTSGRRDEQFF.

The table lists this clonotype with a few counts. J is TRBJ2-5 and V is TRBV10-3; D is possibly TRBD2 (5 bases). V gave up 0 bases and J gave up 2 bases, with 7 bases separating them. The CDR3 consists of 14 residues. Per germline, CDR1 ENHRY and CDR2 SYGVKD. The CDR3 protein is CAISESRGQETQYF. In DNA, the CDR3 is TGTGCCATCAGTGAGTCGAGAGGGCAAGAGACCCAGTACTTC.